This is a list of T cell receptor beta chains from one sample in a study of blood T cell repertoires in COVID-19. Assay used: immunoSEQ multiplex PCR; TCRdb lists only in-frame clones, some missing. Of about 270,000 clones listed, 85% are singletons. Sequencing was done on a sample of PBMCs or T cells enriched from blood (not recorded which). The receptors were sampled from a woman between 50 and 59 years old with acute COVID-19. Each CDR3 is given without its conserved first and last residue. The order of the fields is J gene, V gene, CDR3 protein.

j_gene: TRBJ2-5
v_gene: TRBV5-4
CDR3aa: ASSSLAGGWLLETQY

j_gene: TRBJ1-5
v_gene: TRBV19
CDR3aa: ASRPGVSNQPQH

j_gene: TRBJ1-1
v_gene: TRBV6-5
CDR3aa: ASRRQGETEAF

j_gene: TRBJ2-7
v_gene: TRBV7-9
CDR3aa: ASSLGGDEQY

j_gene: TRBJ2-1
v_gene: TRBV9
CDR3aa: ASSVGLADYSSYNEQF

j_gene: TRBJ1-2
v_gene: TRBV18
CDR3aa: ASSDSNYGYT

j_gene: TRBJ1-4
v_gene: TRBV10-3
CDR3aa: AISHGQGIGGEKLF

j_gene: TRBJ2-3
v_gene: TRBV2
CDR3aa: ASRPGLAGIPDTQY

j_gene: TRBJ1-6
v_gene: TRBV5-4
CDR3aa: ASSTSGTGIYNSPLH

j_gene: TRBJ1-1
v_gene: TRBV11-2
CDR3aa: ASSFGQGLNTEAF

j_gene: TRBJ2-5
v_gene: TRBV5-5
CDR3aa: ASSPGQGWETQY

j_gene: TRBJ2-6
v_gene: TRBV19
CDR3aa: ASSTTGLGPSGANVLT

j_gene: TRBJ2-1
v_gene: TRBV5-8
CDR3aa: ASSEGQGYYNEQF

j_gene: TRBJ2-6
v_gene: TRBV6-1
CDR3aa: ASSEGDRVAGANVLT

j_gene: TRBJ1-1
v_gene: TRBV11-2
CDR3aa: ASSLILYTEAF